These 20 T cell receptor beta chains originate from one sample sequenced in a study of regulatory T cells in long-lasting Graves disease. Time point given: persistent/refractory GD, antithyroid drugs over 5 years with positive TRAb. From RNA extracted from PBMCs, the TCR library was made. Library construction for TCR beta used iRepertoire HTBI primers and Arm-PCR of CDR3 regions. In TCRdb, the multiplex PCR reads were re-called with MiXCR into one record per CDR3 protein. The sample holds 450,000 or so distinct CDR3 sequences; less than 25% are singletons and the top ten take 6.5% to 10%. This specimen consisted of peripheral blood mononuclear cells (PBMCs), obtained when the disease was refractory, from a patient treated with antithyroid drugs. These receptors were obtained from a female donor with Graves disease.

There are a few counts of this clonotype. This clone may be a read error of a much larger clone one base away. The V and J genes are TRBV28 and TRBJ2-7; the match to TRBD1 covers 8 bases. Trimming at V came to 7 bases and at J to 7 bases, leaving 15 bases not matched to a gene. In germline, CDR1 is MDHEN, CDR2 SYDVKM. The CDR3 length is 15 residues. Here the CDR3 DNA reads TGTGCCAGCAATTCCCCGGGACAGGCTGGCTGGGAGCAGTACTTC. Translation: CASNSPGQAGWEQYF.

This chain uses TRBV6-1 with TRBJ2-2, with TRBD1 matching 7 bases. The CDR3 length is 14 residues. CDR1 MNHNS and CDR2 SASEGT come from the germline V gene. With V trimmed by 6 bases and J by 6 bases, 7 bases remained unmatched. This chain's CDR3 is CASRDRAGAGELFF. The CDR3 coding sequence is TGTGCCAGCAGAGACAGGGCAGGAGCCGGGGAGCTGTTTTTT.

This clonotype was counted only a few times. The CDR3: CASSLGGTSSYNEQFF. In DNA, the CDR3 is TGTGCCAGCAGCTTAGGTGGGACCAGCTCCTACAATGAGCAGTTCTTC. The genes are TRBV13 and TRBJ2-1; D tentatively reads TRBD1 or TRBD2 (5 bases each). The V end was cut by 0 bases, the J end by 0 bases, with 9 bases between. Germline V gene lookup returns CDR1 PRHDT and CDR2 FYEKMQ (reference sequence). CDR3 size: 16 residues.

This clonotype has a handful of counts. The chain joins TRBV11-2 to TRBJ2-7; the match to TRBD2 covers 8 bases. Germline V gene data show CDR1 as SGHAT and CDR2 as FQNNGV. CDR3 length: 13 amino acids. After removal of 4 bases from V and 5 bases from J, the junction contained 4 bases not matched to a gene. CDR3 bases: TGTGCCAGCAGCTCAGCGGGAGCGAACGAGCAGTACTTC. Amino acid sequence: CASSSAGANEQYF.

The J gene is TRBJ2-3, the V gene TRBV6-2 or TRBV6-3; 7 nucleotides align to TRBD2. The CDR3 covers 15 residues. The V gene end was trimmed by 5 bases and the J gene end by 3 bases; junction bases not matched to a gene: 8. Germline loops: CDR1 MNHEY, CDR2 SVGEGT. The CDR3 spells CASSESGGRTDTQYF. The CDR3 nucleotides read TGTGCCAGCAGTGAATCCGGCGGGAGAACAGATACGCAGTATTTT.

This clonotype was seen repeatedly, ten times or more. The CDR3 sequence: CASSSPHSSYEQYF. The CDR3 nucleotides read TGTGCCAGCAGCTCGCCCCACTCAAGCTACGAGCAGTACTTC. This chain uses TRBV7-2 with TRBJ2-7; D unresolved. The CDR3 is 14 residues long. Trimming left V 4 bases short and J 3 bases short, with 13 bases between. The V gene's germline CDR1 is SGHTA and CDR2 FQGNSA.

At least ten counts were recorded for this clonotype. This rearrangement joins TRBV3-1 to TRBJ1-2; no clear D gene. Germline loops: CDR1 LGHDT, CDR2 YNNKEL (reference sequence). Deletions cut 2 bases from V and 0 bases from J, with 4 bases between. The CDR3 runs 13 residues. CDR3 nucleotide sequence: TGTGCCAGCAGCCAACGGACTAACTATGGCTACACCTTC. It encodes CASSQRTNYGYTF.

This clonotype was counted many times. The rearrangement joins TRBV6-1 to TRBJ2-5; TRBD2 matches 9 bases. This CDR3 spans 18 amino acids. The ends lost 2 bases at V and 0 bases at J; junction bases unmatched: 10. Looked up from germline, CDR1 is MNHNS and CDR2 is SASEGT. CDR3 in DNA: TGTGCCAGCAGTGAACGGCTAGCGGGATACCCCTACCAAGAGACCCAGTACTTC. Protein: CASSERLAGYPYQETQYF.

This clonotype was observed a few times. The CDR3 reads CASSGGVYTYNEQFF. The CDR3 region has the DNA TGTGCCAGCAGCGGGGGCGTATACACCTACAATGAGCAGTTCTTC. This chain joins TRBV7-2 and TRBJ2-1; D perhaps matches TRBD1 (6 bases). This CDR3 spans 15 amino acids. Germline V gives CDR1 SGHTA, CDR2 FQGNSA. V lost 5 bases and J 2 bases, leaving 13 bases between the germline ends.

Concerning this clonotype itself: Possible read error: a much larger clone is one base away. This CDR3 is CVWRSGRWNTEAFF. The CDR3 bases are TGTGTCTGGAGGTCAGGCCGGTGGAACACTGAAGCTTTCTTT. The chain has TRBV30 and TRBJ1-1, with D unclear. In germline, CDR1 is GTSNPN, CDR2 SVGIG (reference sequence). The CDR3 runs to 14 residues.

This clonotype was seen at least ten times. The V and J genes are TRBV12-3 or TRBV12-4 and TRBJ1-3; TRBD1 might be the D (5 bases). The CDR3 has 14 residues. V shed 7 bases and J shed 4 bases, with 14 bases lying between them. The DNA for the CDR3 is TGTGCCAGCACTACCTGGGGGGACGGAAACACCATATATTTT. Translation: CASTTWGDGNTIYF.

The chain carries TRBV29-1 and TRBJ2-1; 13 bases fit TRBD2. Germline V CDR1 and CDR2: SQVTM, ANQGSEA. This CDR3 contains 16 residues. J lost 10 bases, V lost 7 bases, and 16 bases had no gene match. The CDR3 DNA sequence: TGCAGCGCATCCGGGACTAGCGGGGATCGGGCCCCCGAGCAGTTCTTC. Translated: CSASGTSGDRAPEQFF.

This clonotype was observed at least ten times. The chain couples TRBV30 to TRBJ2-5, with 9 bases matching TRBD1. V was clipped by 8 bases and J by 1 base; unmatched bases: 5. Germline V gives CDR1 GTSNPN, CDR2 SVGIG (reference sequence). The CDR3 is 13 amino acids. The CDR3 DNA is TGTGCCGGGGGACAGGGAGGCCAAGAGACCCAGTACTTC. Translation gives CAGGQGGQETQYF.

This clonotype was recorded many times. V usage is TRBV11-2 and J usage is TRBJ2-7; D is perhaps TRBD2 (7 bases). The CDR3 consists of 15 residues. The germline CDR1 and CDR2 sequences are SGHAT and FQNNGV. The V gene lost 4 bases and the J gene lost 4 bases, with 17 bases spanning the gap. The CDR3 bases are TGTGCCAGCAGCTCAGCGGGACAAAATGTTTACGAGCAGTACTTC. It is translated as CASSSAGQNVYEQYF.

The rearrangement uses TRBV6-1 and TRBJ1-1; no clear D gene. The CDR3 contains 13 residues. Germline V lookup: CDR1 MNHNS, CDR2 SASEGT. V dropped 6 bases and J dropped 7 bases, with 15 bases sitting between them. CDR3 coding DNA: TGTGCCAGCAGCGGACTCAGGACGGGTGAAGCTTTCTTT. Protein product: CASSGLRTGEAFF.

This chain uses TRBV30 with TRBJ2-2; D ambiguous. The CDR3 has 13 residues. With 0 bases removed from V and 4 bases from J, the gap between germline ends came to 6 bases. CDR1 is GTSNPN and CDR2 is SVGIG in the germline V gene (reference sequence). As DNA, the CDR3 is TGTGCCTGGAGTGTACCCCGCACCGGGGAGCTGTTTTTT. It encodes CAWSVPRTGELFF.

The V call is TRBV29-1, the J call TRBJ1-1; 10 bases match TRBD1. CDR3 length: 14 residues. The V gene's germline CDR1 is SQVTM and CDR2 ANQGSEA. The J segment lost 4 bases and the V segment lost 3 bases, leaving 5 bases of the junction unmatched. The CDR3 DNA reads TGCAGCGTTGAGGCGGACAGGGGGATCACTGAAGCTTTCTTT. As protein: CSVEADRGITEAFF.

The chain combines TRBV19 with TRBJ1-1, with D uncertain. Per the germline V gene, CDR1 is LNHDA and CDR2 is SQIVND (reference sequence). The V gene lost 2 bases and the J gene lost 1 base, with 11 bases spanning the gap. CDR3 size: 15 residues. CDR3 amino acids: CASSIPGQGNTEAFF. In nucleotides, the CDR3 is TGTGCCAGTAGTATACCCGGGCAAGGGAACACTGAAGCTTTCTTT.

This clonotype is a singleton in its sample. This sequence joins TRBV6-1 and TRBJ2-5, with 7 bases identical to TRBD2. This CDR3 is built from 14 residues. The J segment lost 9 bases and the V segment lost 5 bases, leaving 12 bases of the junction unmatched. Germline V gene data show CDR1 as MNHNS and CDR2 as SASEGT. CDR3 bases: TGTGCCAGCAGTCGAGCGGGGCTTATTGAGTCCCAGTACTTC. It codes for CASSRAGLIESQYF.

The chain carries TRBV14 and TRBJ2-7; D may be TRBD1 (6 bases). Germline CDR1 reads SGHDN; CDR2 reads FVKESK. V lost 3 bases to trimming and J lost 3 bases, with 12 bases between them. There are 14 residues in the CDR3. CDR3 in amino acids: CASSHFDRFYEQYF. CDR3 coding DNA: TGTGCCAGCAGCCACTTTGACAGGTTCTACGAGCAGTACTTC.